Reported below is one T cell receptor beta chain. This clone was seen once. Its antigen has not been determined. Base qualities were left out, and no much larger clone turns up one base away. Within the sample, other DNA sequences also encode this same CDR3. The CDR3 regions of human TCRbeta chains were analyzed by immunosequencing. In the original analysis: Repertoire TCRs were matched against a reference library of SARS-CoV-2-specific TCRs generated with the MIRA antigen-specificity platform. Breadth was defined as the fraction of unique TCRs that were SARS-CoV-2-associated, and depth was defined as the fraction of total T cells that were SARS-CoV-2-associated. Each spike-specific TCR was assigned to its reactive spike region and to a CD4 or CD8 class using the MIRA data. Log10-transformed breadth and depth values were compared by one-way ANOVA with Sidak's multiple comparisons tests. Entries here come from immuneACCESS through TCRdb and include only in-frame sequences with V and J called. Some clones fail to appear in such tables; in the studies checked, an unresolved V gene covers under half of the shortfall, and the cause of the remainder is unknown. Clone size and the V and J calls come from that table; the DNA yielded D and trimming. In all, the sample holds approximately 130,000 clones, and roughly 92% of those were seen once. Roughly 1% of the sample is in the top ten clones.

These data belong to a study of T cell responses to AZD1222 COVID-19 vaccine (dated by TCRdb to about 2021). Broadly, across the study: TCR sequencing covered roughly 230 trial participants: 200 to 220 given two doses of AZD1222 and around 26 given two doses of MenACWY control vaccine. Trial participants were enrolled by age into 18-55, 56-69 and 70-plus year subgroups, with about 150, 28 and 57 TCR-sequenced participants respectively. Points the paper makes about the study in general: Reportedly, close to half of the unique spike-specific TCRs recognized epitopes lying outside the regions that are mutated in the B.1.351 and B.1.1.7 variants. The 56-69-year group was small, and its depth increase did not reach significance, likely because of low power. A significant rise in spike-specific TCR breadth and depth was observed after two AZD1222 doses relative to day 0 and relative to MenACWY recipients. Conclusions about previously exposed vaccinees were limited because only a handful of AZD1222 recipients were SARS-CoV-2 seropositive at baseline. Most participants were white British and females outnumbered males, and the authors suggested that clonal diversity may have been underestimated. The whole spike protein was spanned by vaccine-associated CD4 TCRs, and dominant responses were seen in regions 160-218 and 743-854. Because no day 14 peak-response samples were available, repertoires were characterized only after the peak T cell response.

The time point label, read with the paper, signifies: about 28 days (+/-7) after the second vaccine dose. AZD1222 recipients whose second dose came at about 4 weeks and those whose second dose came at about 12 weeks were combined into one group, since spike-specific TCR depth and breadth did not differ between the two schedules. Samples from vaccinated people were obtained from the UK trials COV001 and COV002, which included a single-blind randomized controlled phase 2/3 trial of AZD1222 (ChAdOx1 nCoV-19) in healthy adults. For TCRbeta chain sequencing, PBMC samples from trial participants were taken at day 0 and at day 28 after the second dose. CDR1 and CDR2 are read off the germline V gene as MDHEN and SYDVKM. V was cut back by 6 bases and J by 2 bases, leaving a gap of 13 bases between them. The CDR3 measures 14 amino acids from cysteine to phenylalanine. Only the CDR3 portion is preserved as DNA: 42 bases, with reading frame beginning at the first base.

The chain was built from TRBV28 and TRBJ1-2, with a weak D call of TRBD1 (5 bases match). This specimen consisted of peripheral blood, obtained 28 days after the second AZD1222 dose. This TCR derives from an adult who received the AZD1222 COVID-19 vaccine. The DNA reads TGTGCCAGCAGACCCACCGGGGGGAACTATGGCTACACCTTC. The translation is CASRPTGGNYGYTF.